A selection of T cell receptor beta chains follows, all from one sample in a study of T cells in Graves' hyperthyroidism and ophthalmopathy. One entry per CDR3 protein, called by TCRdb with MiXCR from the multiplex PCR reads. The profile covers about 420,000 distinct CDR3 sequences, with more than 15% appearing a single time and roughly 15% taken by the ten largest. Specimen: blood. The receptors originated from a woman aged 18-30 years with Graves' hyperthyroidism. The CDR3 runs from the conserved cysteine through the conserved F or W. The D gene is left open where the match is weak. Rows may omit the clone size; those that give it use once, few, many or a size class.

TRBV6-5	TRBD1	few	TRBJ1-5	TGTGCCAGCAGTTACTCGCGACAGGGGGCTGGTAGCAATCAGCCCCAGCATTTT	CASSYSRQGAGSNQPQHF
TRBV2	NA	many	TRBJ1-5	TGTGCCAGCAGTGAAGAGGCAGCCAGCAATCAGCCCCAGCATTTT	CASSEEAASNQPQHF
TRBV20-1	TRBD2	many	TRBJ2-3	TGCAGTGCTAGTCGCCCTGGACTAGTAAACACAGATACGCAGTATTTT	CSASRPGLVNTDTQYF
TRBV6-6	NA	NA	TRBJ1-4	TGTGCCAGCAGGTTCGGGGTGTGGGAAAAACTGTTTTTT	CASRFGVWEKLFF
TRBV7-2	NA	NA	TRBJ1-2	TGTGCCAGCAGCTTAGGCAGCAATGATGGCTACACCTTC	CASSLGSNDGYTF
TRBV7-2	TRBD1	many	TRBJ1-2	TGTGCCAGCAGCTTAGTCAGGGGGGTAAATAACTATGGCTACACCTTC	CASSLVRGVNNYGYTF
TRBV5-1	TRBD1	many	TRBJ2-1	TGCGCCAGCAGCTTGGCAGGGACAGGGCAGGGGGTCGTAGAGCAGTTCTTC	CASSLAGTGQGVVEQFF
TRBV20-1	NA	few	TRBJ2-7	TGCAGTGCCAAGGAGGGGAACAGGGATACCTACGAGCAGTACTTC	CSAKEGNRDTYEQYF
TRBV28	NA	few	TRBJ1-6	TGTGCCAGCAGTTTAATTCTGGGGGCTCGTAATTCACCCCTCCACTTT	CASSLILGARNSPLHF
TRBV11-2	NA	many	TRBJ2-3	TGTGCCAGCAGCTTACAGGGGCGCTCCGATACGCAGTATTTT	CASSLQGRSDTQYF
TRBV13	TRBD1	many	TRBJ1-1	TGTGCCAGCACTATGACAGGGAGGGACACTGAAGCTTTCTTT	CASTMTGRDTEAFF
TRBV20-1	TRBD1	many	TRBJ2-7	TGCAGTGCTGGACAGGGGGTTGCGAAGGAGCAGTACTTC	CSAGQGVAKEQYF
TRBV19	TRBD1	NA	TRBJ1-1	TGTGCCAGTAGTATGCGGAGACAGGGTGGAAACACTGAAGCTTTCTTT	CASSMRRQGGNTEAFF
TRBV7-3	NA	many	TRBJ1-1	TGTGCCAGCAGCTTAGCGGGGAAAGGGAAAACTGAAGCTTTCTTT	CASSLAGKGKTEAFF
TRBV9	NA	NA	TRBJ2-1	TGTGCCAGCAGCGTTGGGATGGTCAATGAGCAGTTCTTC	CASSVGMVNEQFF
TRBV12-5	TRBD1	NA	TRBJ1-2	TGTGCTAGTGCCAAATCGACAGGGTCCTACACCTTC	CASAKSTGSYTF
TRBV12-3/TRBV12-4	NA	many	TRBJ1-2	TGTGCCAGCAGAGGAGGGGGTGGCTACACCTTC	CASRGGGGYTF
TRBV5-6	NA	many	TRBJ2-5	TGTGCCAGCAACTTGGTGTACAGCCAAGAGACCCAGTACTTC	CASNLVYSQETQYF
TRBV6-1	TRBD1	many	TRBJ1-2	TGTGCCAGCAGGGTCACAGGGGGTTATGGCTACACCTTC	CASRVTGGYGYTF
TRBV3-1	NA	many	TRBJ2-6	TGTGCCAGCAGCCACTCATCTGGGGCCAACGTCCTGACTTTC	CASSHSSGANVLTF
TRBV28	NA	few	TRBJ2-1	TGTGCCAGCAGTTTTTATGGGGCAGGGCGCTCCTACAGTGAGCAGTTCTTC	CASSFYGAGRSYSEQFF
TRBV28	NA	many	TRBJ2-3	TGTGCCAGCCTAGACCTAAAAGGGGGCACAGATACGCAGTATTTT	CASLDLKGGTDTQYF
TRBV14	NA	few	TRBJ2-7	TGTGCCAGCACCCAAGGTGGGGCAGGCTCCTACGAGCAGTACTTC	CASTQGGAGSYEQYF
TRBV6-5	NA	many	TRBJ1-1	TGTGCCAGCAGTTACTCAGGACCTTGGGGGAACACTGAAGCTTTCTTT	CASSYSGPWGNTEAFF
TRBV7-6	NA	many	TRBJ2-1	TGTGCCAGCAGCTTAATGAGCAGGGAGGTGGACAATGAGCAGTTCTTC	CASSLMSREVDNEQFF
TRBV7-6	NA	many	TRBJ2-5	TGTGCCAGCAGCTCATGGGGGATTGCGAGGGAGCCCCAAGAGACCCAGTACTTC	CASSSWGIAREPQETQYF
TRBV12-5	TRBD2	once	TRBJ2-1	TGTGCTAGTGGTTTGACTAGCGGGAGTACCTACAATGAGCAGTTCTTC	CASGLTSGSTYNEQFF
TRBV19	TRBD2	NA	TRBJ2-5	TGTGCCAGTAGTATAGAGACTAGCAGCGAGACCCAGTACTTC	CASSIETSSETQYF
TRBV7-9	NA	many	TRBJ1-1	TGTGCCAGCAGCTCAACGGAGGGGCAGAACACTGAAGCTTTCTTT	CASSSTEGQNTEAFF
TRBV20-1	TRBD1	NA	TRBJ1-4	TGCAGTGCAAACAGGGACAGGGGAATTGGAGAAAAACTGTTTTTT	CSANRDRGIGEKLFF
TRBV28	NA	many	TRBJ1-1	TGTGCCAGCAGTACCCCGACAGTAACCACTGAAGCTTTCTTT	CASSTPTVTTEAFF
TRBV24-1	NA	NA	TRBJ2-1	TGTGCCACCAGTGATTTGAGGGGCTCCAATGAGCAGTTCTTC	CATSDLRGSNEQFF
TRBV3-1	NA	many	TRBJ1-6	TGTGCCAGCAGCCGTCGGTTAGAGGATAATTCACCCCTCCACTTT	CASSRRLEDNSPLHF
TRBV7-8	NA	few	TRBJ1-6	TGTGCCAGCAAGGCGAGCTCCTATAATTCACCCCTCCACTTT	CASKASSYNSPLHF
TRBV5-8	TRBD1	many	TRBJ2-3	TGTGCCAGCAGCTTGCTCGGACAGGCCACAGATACGCAGTATTTT	CASSLLGQATDTQYF
TRBV20-1	TRBD1	few	TRBJ1-6	TGCAGTGCTTATGGACAGGGCCGCTATAATTCACCCCTCCACTTT	CSAYGQGRYNSPLHF
TRBV7-8	NA	many	TRBJ1-5	TGTGCCAGCAGCTTAGAGAACAATCAGCCCCAGCATTTT	CASSLENNQPQHF
TRBV6-2/TRBV6-3	NA	many	TRBJ1-5	TGTGCCAGCAGTTACGGGGGACAAGGCAATCAGCCCCAGCATTTT	CASSYGGQGNQPQHF
TRBV19	NA	NA	TRBJ2-1	TGTGCCAGTAGTATAGGGGGTAGCGGTCCTTCCTACAATGAGCAGTTCTTC	CASSIGGSGPSYNEQFF
TRBV29-1	NA	NA	TRBJ2-1	TGCAGCGCAAAGTACTCCTCCTACAATGAGCAGTTCTTC	CSAKYSSYNEQFF
TRBV2	TRBD1	many	TRBJ2-1	TGTGCCAGCAGTGAAGGGGCGACAGGGGCTGAGCAGTTCTTC	CASSEGATGAEQFF
TRBV7-2	NA	NA	TRBJ2-1	TGTGCCAGCAGCCACCCCCAGGGTGGACCACTGAGCTCCTGCAATGAGCAGTTCTTC	CASSHPQGGPLSSCNEQFF
TRBV5-1	NA	NA	TRBJ2-5	TGCGCCAGCAGCTTGGAGGGGGACCCGGGGGAGACCCAGTACTTC	CASSLEGDPGETQYF
TRBV11-3	TRBD2	many	TRBJ2-2	TGTGCCAGCAGCCTCGGGACTAGCGGGAGAACGGACACCGGGGAGCTGTTTTTT	CASSLGTSGRTDTGELFF
TRBV7-9	NA	many	TRBJ1-1	TGTGCCAGCAGCTTAGATGGAGTTGAAGCTTTCTTT	CASSLDGVEAFF
TRBV6-1	NA	NA	TRBJ1-1	TGTGCCCTACGGGACAAGATGAACACTGAAGCTTTCTTT	CALRDKMNTEAFF
TRBV2	TRBD1	many	TRBJ1-2	TGTGCCAGCAGACCCGGGACAGACGCAAACTATGGCTACACCTTC	CASRPGTDANYGYTF
TRBV2	TRBD2	many	TRBJ2-7	TGTGCCAGCAGCCGCAGGACTAGCGGGGGGTCCGTGCCGTACTTC	CASSRRTSGGSVPYF
TRBV27	NA	many	TRBJ2-3	TGTGCCAGCAGTTTAGGTGGGGCGAAAGATACGCAGTATTTT	CASSLGGAKDTQYF
TRBV9	TRBD2	NA	TRBJ2-3	TGTGCCAGCAGCGTAGACCCTAGCGGGGGGGCCGGTACGCAGTATTTT	CASSVDPSGGAGTQYF
TRBV4-3	NA	few	TRBJ2-6	TGCGCCAGCAGCCAAGAGGTCCATCCCCTGGATCCTGGGGCCAACGTCCTGACTTTC	CASSQEVHPLDPGANVLTF
TRBV11-3	NA	many	TRBJ2-1	TGTGCCAGCAGCTCCATTCTAGGAGATGAGCAGTTCTTC	CASSSILGDEQFF
TRBV5-5	TRBD2	many	TRBJ2-1	TGTGCCAGCAGCTTCCGACTAGCGGGGGACAATGAGCAGTTCTTC	CASSFRLAGDNEQFF
TRBV7-9	NA	many	TRBJ2-5	TGTGCCAGCAGCTTAGGGGCCGGGACCGCTCAAGAGACCCAGTACTTC	CASSLGAGTAQETQYF
TRBV12-3/TRBV12-4	NA	many	TRBJ2-7	TGTGCCAGCAGTTTGGGGGGTAGGGTTGAGCAGTACTTC	CASSLGGRVEQYF
TRBV28	NA	few	TRBJ1-2	TGTGCCAGCAGCCCGGGAATGTTGGCGGGAGCACATGGCTACACCTTC	CASSPGMLAGAHGYTF
TRBV4-3	NA	NA	TRBJ1-4	TGCGCCAGCAGCCAAGATGCGGGGACGGGGCGAAGTCTGTTTTTT	CASSQDAGTGRSLFF
TRBV10-3	TRBD1	NA	TRBJ2-1	TGTGCCATCAGTGAGACGACAGGGAATGAGCAGTTCTTC	CAISETTGNEQFF
TRBV7-7	NA	many	TRBJ2-5	TGTGCTAGCAGCTTAGACCAGGGGGGGCCAGAGACCCAGTACTTC	CASSLDQGGPETQYF